The present T cell receptor beta chain was sequenced within a study of blood T cells in healthy people across ages (dated by TCRdb to between 2014 and 2017). Concerning the study at large: Template switching captured roughly one uniquely barcoded TCR beta cDNA molecule per two T cells in model experiments. The study analyzed two additional independent replicas of 1 million unique cDNA reads from the same blood draw for two donors, one aged 18 to 30 and one aged 80 or older. The donors were split into four age groups: young (average around 16 years), middle-aged (about 40), aged (about 62) and long-lived (over 75). To track age-related changes in TCR beta repertoire diversity, the study relied on deep sequencing normalized with unique cDNA molecular identifiers. The full study reports these points: As age increased, observed TCR beta diversity per million T cells dropped in a roughly linear way, and a significant reduction was already evident by age approximately 40. The long-lived group showed more naive CD4+ T cells, fewer expanded clones and increased TCR diversity than the aged group, suggesting age selection. Observed TCR beta diversity correlated strongly with the percentage of naive T cells measured by flow cytometry. Estimates of total diversity from one million sequenced T cells were regarded as lower bounds and underestimates. The CMV infection status of donors was not known, potentially confounding age-related changes in expanded clonotypes. Conclusive comparison of naive and antigen-experienced compartments was prevented by the profiling of bulk unsorted PBMCs.

The donors were roughly 40 Caucasian individuals from Russia, aged roughly 6 to 100 years, who were systemically healthy. About 10 milliliters of peripheral blood were drawn from each donor into EDTA-treated Vacutainer tubes. PBMCs were isolated by Ficoll-Paque density-gradient centrifugation, with at least 7 million obtained per sample. Trizol reagent was used to extract total RNA from the PBMCs, yielding at least 6 micrograms per sample. For every donor, flow cytometry on a PBMC aliquot measured the percentage of naive CD45RAhigh/CD27high T cells. Concerning this clonotype itself: Its specific antigen is unknown. No base-level quality is on record; no much larger clone is a single base apart.

The CDR3 has 12 amino acids, counting the end cysteine and phenylalanine. Kept here is only the CDR3 DNA, which spans 36 bases and is read in frame from base 1. For CDR1 and CDR2, the germline V gene (reference sequence) lists DFQATT and SNEGSKA. A distance of 6 bases separates the germline ends of V and J, which lose 0 bases and 3 bases respectively. Receptor libraries were prepared by 5' RACE. TCRdb lists the instrument as Illumina HiSeq 2500. A second PCR of roughly 6 to 11 cycles was performed with a sample-barcoded 5' primer and a J-beta primer mix. A unique molecular identifier was introduced onto each TCR beta cDNA molecule by a template-switch 5' adaptor carrying 12 random nucleotides. Each sample yielded at least 2.5 million CDR3-containing paired-end reads. All of the RNA was converted into first-strand cDNA using the Mint cDNA synthesis kit, with a TRBC-specific oligonucleotide serving as the primer. Following uracil-DNA glycosylase treatment, a first 18-cycle PCR with universal primers M1SS and BC2_uni_R was performed on all cDNA. Turning to the authors' computational methods: For normalization, 1 million high-quality reads, each with a distinct molecular identifier, were randomly selected from each sample. Instead of being binned into consensus sequences, reads that shared molecular identifiers were thrown out. CDR3 identification, clonotype clustering and error correction used MiTCR with a Q25 quality threshold and the strictest error-elimination algorithm. A nonparametric unseen species model using Euler transformation provided a lower-bound estimate of total TCR beta diversity. Through fastp at Q25 and MiXCR, TCRdb rebuilt clones from the public reads, retaining in-frame beta chains. Rows merge per CDR3 protein into single entries with the most common DNA and genes. TCRdb, rather than the study authors, made the V and J calls. Present in this sample are hundreds of thousands of distinct CDR3 sequences, roughly 24% of which were seen just once. About 3% of the sample goes to the ten largest clones.

This same sample was also taken into another study, of T cells of mothers and their children. The second study's paper adds: Nine systemically healthy Caucasian individuals served as donors, namely three mothers together with their six children. cDNA synthesis used all of the extracted RNA, with 1.5 ug of RNA in each 15 ul reaction. In the second PCR, the M1S primer introduced both the sample barcodes and 2-4 random nucleotides. Over 8.5 million TCR beta CDR3 reads came from each mother, compared with 3.3 million or so reads from each child. In both related and unrelated pairs, thymic selection shapes the output of TCR recombination in a similar way, with inherited differences having only a minor effect. Normalized repertoire overlap in related mother-child pairs was always slightly higher than in unrelated mother-child pairs, but the difference was never significant. No persistent microchimeric T cell clones were found, with a detection sensitivity of 75 to 100 clones per million clonotypes. The study used deep NGS to compare TCR beta repertoires of mothers and children, seeking features distinguishing related mother-child pairs from unrelated individuals. The mean age was around 40 +/- 4 years for the mothers and about 12 +/- 4 years for the children. Libraries were sequenced on Illumina HiSeq 2000 with 100+100 nt paired-end reads after adapter ligation with NEBNext reagents. To prevent cross-contamination, the mother and child libraries were prepared one month apart and sequenced in separate runs. For each donor, between about 450,000 and 2,300,000 distinct TCR beta clonotypes were identified. Naive TCR beta clonotypes were estimated from low-frequency clonotypes matched to each donor's FACS-determined naive share, without sorting.

This TCR came from a boy between 10 and 17 years old in good health. Sequencing was performed on blood. This chain joins TRBV20-1 to TRBJ2-7; no confident D gene assignment can be made. The CDR3 region has the sequence CSARDTGYEQYF. The sequenced DNA is TGCAGTGCTAGAGATACGGGCTACGAGCAGTACTTC.